One sample yielded the 6 T cell receptor beta chains listed below, sequenced in a study of blood T cell repertoires in COVID-19. Clones were read by immunoSEQ multiplex PCR, and TCRdb kept only the in-frame ones, dropping some. This table has some 230,000 clones, more than 80% appearing once. Material for sequencing was PBMCs or T cells enriched from blood (not recorded which). The receptors were sampled from a young woman in a cohort exposed to, infected with or recovered from COVID-19 (not recorded which).

The chain couples TRBV12-3 or TRBV12-4 to TRBJ2-3; no clear D. The CDR3 extends over 13 amino acids. Trimming removed 7 bases at V and 4 bases at J, with 12 bases between. In DNA form, the CDR3 reads TGTGCCAGCACGCCGAGTTGGTCAGATACGCAGTATTTT. Protein: CASTPSWSDTQYF.

V gene TRBV12-3 or TRBV12-4 combines with J gene TRBJ1-5, with a possible D match to TRBD1 (6 bases). The CDR3 sequence is 12 residues long. V dropped 5 bases and J dropped 7 bases, with 9 bases sitting between them. CDR3 sequence reads: CASSLQGQPQHF. CDR3 nucleotides: TGTGCCAGCAGTCTACAGGGACAGCCCCAGCATTTT.

J is TRBJ2-2 and V is TRBV2; D unclear. Germline assignment: CDR1 SNHLY and CDR2 FYNNEI. Trimming took off 5 bases at V and 4 bases at J, with 14 bases between the two ends. The length of the CDR3 is 15 residues. The CDR3 is CASSYFVRSTGELFF. In DNA, the CDR3 is TGTGCCAGCAGTTATTTTGTGAGGAGCACCGGGGAGCTGTTTTTT. Variable domain in full (rest from reference TRBV2 and TRBJ2-2): EPEVTQTPSHQVTQMGQEVILRCVPISNHLYFYWYRQILGQKVEFLVSFYNNEISEKSEIFDDQFSVERPDGSNFTLKIRSTKLEDSAMYFCASSYFVRSTGELFFGEGSRLTVL.

The genes are TRBV28 and TRBJ1-1, with 9 bases aligning to TRBD1. This CDR3 has 15 residues. CDR1 is MDHEN, CDR2 SYDVKM, per germline. V was pared by 4 bases and J by 6 bases, with 9 bases of the junction left unmatched. The CDR3 loop reads CASSSVPGTGPEAFF. The CDR3 nucleotides are TGTGCCAGCAGTTCCGTACCTGGGACAGGGCCTGAAGCTTTCTTT.

The sample holds a few counts of this clone. This chain uses TRBV10-2 with TRBJ2-7; no clear D gene. This CDR3 has 13 residues. Germline V gene sequence: CDR1 WSHSY, CDR2 SAAADI. Deletions cut 2 bases from V and 5 bases from J, with 10 bases between. The CDR3 loop reads CASSEPYSNEQYF. CDR3 in DNA: TGCGCCAGCAGTGAGCCCTACAGCAACGAGCAGTACTTC.

Remarks on this clone: Other DNA sequences in the sample encode the same CDR3. The gene calls are TRBV18 and TRBJ1-1; TRBD1 matches 7 bases. CDR3 size: 14 residues. With 2 bases clipped from V and 2 bases from J, the junction kept 2 bases outside the gene matches. Germline V CDR1 and CDR2: KGHSH, LQKENI. CDR3 coding DNA: TGTGCCAGCTCACCAAGGGACAGAAACACTGAAGCTTTCTTT. Residues: CASSPRDRNTEAFF.